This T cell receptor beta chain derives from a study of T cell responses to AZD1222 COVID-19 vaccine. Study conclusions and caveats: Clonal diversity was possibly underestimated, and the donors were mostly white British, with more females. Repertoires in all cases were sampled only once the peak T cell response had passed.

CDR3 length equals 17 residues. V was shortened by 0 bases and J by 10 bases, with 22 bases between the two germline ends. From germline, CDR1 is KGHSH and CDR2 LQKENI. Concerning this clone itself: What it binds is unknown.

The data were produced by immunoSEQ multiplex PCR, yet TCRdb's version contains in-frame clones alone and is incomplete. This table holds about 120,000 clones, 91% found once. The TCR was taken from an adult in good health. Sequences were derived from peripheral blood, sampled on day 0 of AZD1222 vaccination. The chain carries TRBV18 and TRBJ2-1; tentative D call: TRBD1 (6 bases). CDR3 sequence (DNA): TGTGCCAGCTCACCACCGACACGACAGGTCCGACTCTTGGAGCAGTTCTTC. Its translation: CASSPPTRQVRLLEQFF.